This TCR beta chain emerged from a study of human T cells and chemical hapten exposure. Authors' methods: Sample-level TCR yields exhibited a median of about 91,000, with a range of about 23,224 to 700,000. A single record per CDR3 protein comes from TCRdb applying MiXCR to the RACE reads. TCRdb's processing, not the study's, gives the V and J calls here. This sample has around 71,000 distinct CDR3 sequences; around 9.5% occur once, and the top ten carry 2.5% to 3.5%. The table lists this clonotype with many counts. Regarding time point: patch test 1, 2 weeks after DPC sensitization. Treatment described: therapeutic diphenylcyclopropenone sensitization with weekly scalp DPC. Germline V lookup: CDR1 MNHEY, CDR2 SMNVEV (reference sequence). The CDR3 covers 15 residues. V shed 3 bases and J shed 4 bases, with 12 bases lying between them.

Sequencing was performed on whole blood, taken in connection with sensitization to the hapten diphenylcyclopropenone (DPC). This clonotype originated in a woman aged 40 to 49 with alopecia areata. Some clones in this sample may be carry-over from other donors' samples. V gene TRBV27 combines with J gene TRBJ2-2, with D perhaps TRBD1 (6 bases). The CDR3 loop reads CASSLWGPFTGELFF. For the CDR3, the DNA is TGTGCCAGCAGTTTGTGGGGGCCGTTCACCGGGGAGCTGTTTTTT.